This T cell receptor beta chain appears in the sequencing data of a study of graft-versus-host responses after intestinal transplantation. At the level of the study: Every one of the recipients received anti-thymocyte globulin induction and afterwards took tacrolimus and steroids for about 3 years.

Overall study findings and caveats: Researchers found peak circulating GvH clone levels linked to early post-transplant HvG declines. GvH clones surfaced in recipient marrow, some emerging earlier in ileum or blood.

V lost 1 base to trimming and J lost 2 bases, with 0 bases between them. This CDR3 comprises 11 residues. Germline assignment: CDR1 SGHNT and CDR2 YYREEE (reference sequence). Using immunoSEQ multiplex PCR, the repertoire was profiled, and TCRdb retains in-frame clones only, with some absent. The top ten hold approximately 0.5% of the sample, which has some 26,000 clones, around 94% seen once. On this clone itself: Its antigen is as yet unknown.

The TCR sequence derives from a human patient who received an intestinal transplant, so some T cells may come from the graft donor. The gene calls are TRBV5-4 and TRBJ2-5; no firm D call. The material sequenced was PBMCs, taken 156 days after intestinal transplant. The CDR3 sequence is CASSLQETQYF. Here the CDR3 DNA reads TGTGCCAGCAGCTTGCAAGAGACCCAGTACTTC.